Included here is one T cell receptor beta chain sequence, with context. The data are from a study of cytomegalovirus exposure and HLA in healthy donors. With 60 Vbeta and 13 Jbeta primers, the PCR was carried out. Here immunoSEQ multiplex PCR was the method, and the copy in TCRdb shows in-frame clones only, minus some. The sample totals 120,000 to 150,000 clones. The CDR3 has 15 residues. In germline, CDR1 is MGHRA, CDR2 YSYEKL. Trimming cost V 4 bases and J 3 bases, with 16 bases left between them. This sequence originates from a woman younger than 30 in good health and CMV-seronegative. The sequenced sample was PBMCs. This rearrangement joins TRBV4-1 to TRBJ2-7; maybe TRBD1 (7 bases). CDR3 bases: TGCGCCAGCAGCCCAGAGGAGGGGGCCTTCTACGAGCAGTACGTC. Translation: CASSPEEGAFYEQYV.